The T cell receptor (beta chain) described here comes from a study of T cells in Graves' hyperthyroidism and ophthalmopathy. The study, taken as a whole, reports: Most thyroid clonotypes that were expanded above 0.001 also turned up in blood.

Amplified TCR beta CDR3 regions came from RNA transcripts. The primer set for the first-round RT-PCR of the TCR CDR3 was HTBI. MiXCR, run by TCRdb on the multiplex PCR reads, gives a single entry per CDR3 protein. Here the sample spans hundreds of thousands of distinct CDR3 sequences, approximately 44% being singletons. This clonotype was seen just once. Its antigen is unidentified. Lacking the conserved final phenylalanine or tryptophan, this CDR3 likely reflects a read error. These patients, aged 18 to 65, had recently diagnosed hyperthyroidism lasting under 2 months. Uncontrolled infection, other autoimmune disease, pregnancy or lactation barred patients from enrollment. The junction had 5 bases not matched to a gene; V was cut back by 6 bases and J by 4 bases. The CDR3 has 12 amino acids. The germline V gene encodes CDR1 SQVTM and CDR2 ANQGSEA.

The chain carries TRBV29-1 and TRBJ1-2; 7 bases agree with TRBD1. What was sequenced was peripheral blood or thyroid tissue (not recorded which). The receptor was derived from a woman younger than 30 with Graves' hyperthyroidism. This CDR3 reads CSVVGQAYGYTS. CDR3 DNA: TGCAGCGTCGTCGGACAGGCCTATGGCTACACCTCC.